This entry is about one T cell receptor (beta chain). This clone was picked up a small number of times. What antigen it recognizes has not been identified. It has no much larger one-base neighbor in the sample; base qualities were not kept. CDR1 SGHNT and CDR2 YENEEA were looked up in the germline V gene. From cysteine to phenylalanine, the CDR3 is 15 amino acids long. The CDR3 DNA has 45 bases and is translated from base 1. Trimming at the junction amounts to 2 bases on V and 0 bases on J, and the germline ends lie 8 bases apart. The sample is drawn from a study of OX40 agonist ivuxolimab in advanced cancers. Turning to the overall study: The costimulatory receptor OX40 (CD134) was targeted by ivuxolimab, a fully human IgG2 agonistic monoclonal antibody. Intravenous ivuxolimab was administered to patients every 2 weeks at six dose levels: 0.01, 0.1, 0.3, 1.5, 3 and 10 mg/kg. Among the 52 dose-escalation patients, roughly 20 had hepatocellular carcinoma, some 15 melanoma, 9 renal cell carcinoma and 9 head and neck cancer. In the dose-escalation cohort, 70% to 90% of patients were male, and the mean age was 60 years with a range of about 20 to 90. Patients were allowed to have had prior anti-PD-1, anti-PD-L1 or anti-CTLA-4 therapy, and 30% to 40% of the dose-escalation patients had previously received checkpoint inhibitors. Three dose-escalation patients achieved partial responses, one with hepatocellular carcinoma and two with cutaneous melanoma. The purpose of peripheral TCRbeta sequencing was to test whether ivuxolimab changed TCR sequence diversity and led to clonal T-cell expansion. The paper covers the monotherapy dose-escalation part of the phase I ivuxolimab trial, which included N ≈ 57 patients. What the research found in general, with its limitations: After ivuxolimab, more expanded clones were found on average in CD8+ T cells than in CD4+ T cells. Low levels of normalized T-cell clonal expansion were also seen in some patients who did not respond. Antigen specificity was not determined for the clonally expanded peripheral T cells. At doses of 0.1 to 3.0 mg/kg, clonal expansion of both CD4+ and CD8+ blood T cells was observed from baseline to week 6. In partial responders in the 0.1-3.0 mg/kg groups, normalized peripheral clonal expansion was found to be among the lowest, especially among CD8+ T cells.

Patients with a history of autoimmune disease or receiving systemic immunosuppression were excluded from the trial. In every dose cohort, peripheral blood was drawn for TCR sequencing at baseline, cycle 4 day 1, and cycle 7 day 1. Samples were obtained from an open-label, multicenter, first-in-human phase I dose-escalation trial of ivuxolimab. Adults with locally advanced or metastatic melanoma, renal cell carcinoma, hepatocellular carcinoma or head and neck squamous cell carcinoma were enrolled in the trial. Before TCR sequencing, CD4+ and CD8+ T cells were separately sorted from peripheral blood. For sequencing of the TCRbeta CDR3 region, genomic DNA was extracted from the sorted cells. The immunoSEQ Assay was used for sequencing of TCRbeta CDR3 regions. TCRdb carries this immuneACCESS record with in-frame sequences only. Its versions omit some clonotypes, under half of them owing to an unresolved V gene in the studies checked, with the rest unexplained. Here the sample has around 65,000 clones; 80% occur a single time. Over 2% of the sample is taken by the ten largest.

This clonotype was obtained from an adult with an advanced solid tumor such as melanoma, head and neck, liver or kidney cancer. The rearranged segments are TRBV11-3 and TRBJ2-1, and TRBD1 may be the D gene, going by 5 matching bases. The material was CD4+ or CD8+ T cells sorted from blood, obtained in a trial of the OX40 agonist ivuxolimab. The CDR3 reads CASSLTTGSYNEQFF. The DNA sequence follows: TGTGCCAGCAGCTTAACAACAGGCTCCTACAATGAGCAGTTCTTC.